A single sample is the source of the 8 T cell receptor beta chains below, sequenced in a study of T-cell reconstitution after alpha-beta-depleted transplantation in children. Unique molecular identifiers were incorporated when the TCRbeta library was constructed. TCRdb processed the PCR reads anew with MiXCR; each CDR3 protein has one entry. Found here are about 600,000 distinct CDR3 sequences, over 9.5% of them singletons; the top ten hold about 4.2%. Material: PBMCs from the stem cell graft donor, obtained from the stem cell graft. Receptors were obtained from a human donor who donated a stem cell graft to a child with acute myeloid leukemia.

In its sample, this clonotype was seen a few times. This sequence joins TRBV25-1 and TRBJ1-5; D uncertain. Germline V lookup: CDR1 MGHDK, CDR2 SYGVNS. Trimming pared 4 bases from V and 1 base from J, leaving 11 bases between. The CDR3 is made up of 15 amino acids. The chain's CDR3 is CASSGTGKSNQPQHF. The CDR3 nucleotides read TGTGCCAGCAGTGGTACCGGTAAAAGCAATCAGCCCCAGCATTTT.

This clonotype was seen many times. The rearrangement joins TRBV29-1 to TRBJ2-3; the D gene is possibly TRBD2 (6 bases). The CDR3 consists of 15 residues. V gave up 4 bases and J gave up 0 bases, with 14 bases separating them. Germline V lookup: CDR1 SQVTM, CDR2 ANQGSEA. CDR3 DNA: TGCAGCGTTGTGAGCGGGCACCTCAGCACAGATACGCAGTATTTT. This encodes CSVVSGHLSTDTQYF.

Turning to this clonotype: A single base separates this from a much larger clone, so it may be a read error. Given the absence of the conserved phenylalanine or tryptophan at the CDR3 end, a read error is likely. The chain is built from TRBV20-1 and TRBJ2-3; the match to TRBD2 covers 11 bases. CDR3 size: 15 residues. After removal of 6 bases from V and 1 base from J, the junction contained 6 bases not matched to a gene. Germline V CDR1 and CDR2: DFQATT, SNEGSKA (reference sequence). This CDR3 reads CSAQTLAGGTDTQYL. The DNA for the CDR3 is TGCAGTGCCCAAACACTAGCGGGGGGCACAGATACGCAGTATCTT.

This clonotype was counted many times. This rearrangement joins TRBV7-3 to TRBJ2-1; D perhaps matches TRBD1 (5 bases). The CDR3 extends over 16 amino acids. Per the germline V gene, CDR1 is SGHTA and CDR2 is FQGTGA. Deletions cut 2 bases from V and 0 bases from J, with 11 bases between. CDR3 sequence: CASSLSGASSYNEQFF. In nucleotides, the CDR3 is TGTGCCAGCAGCTTATCTGGGGCCAGCTCCTACAATGAGCAGTTCTTC.

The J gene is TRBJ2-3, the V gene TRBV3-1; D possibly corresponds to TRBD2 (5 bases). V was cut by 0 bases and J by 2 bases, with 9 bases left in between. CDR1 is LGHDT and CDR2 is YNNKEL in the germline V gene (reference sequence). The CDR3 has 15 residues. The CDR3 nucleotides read TGTGCCAGCAGCCAAGAGGAGGTCTACACAGATACGCAGTATTTT. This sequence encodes CASSQEEVYTDTQYF.

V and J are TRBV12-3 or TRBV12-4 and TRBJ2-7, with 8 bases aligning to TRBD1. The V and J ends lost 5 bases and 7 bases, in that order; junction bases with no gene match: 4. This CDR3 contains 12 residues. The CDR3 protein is CASSDRGREQYF. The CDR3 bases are TGTGCCAGCAGTGACAGGGGAAGAGAGCAGTACTTC.

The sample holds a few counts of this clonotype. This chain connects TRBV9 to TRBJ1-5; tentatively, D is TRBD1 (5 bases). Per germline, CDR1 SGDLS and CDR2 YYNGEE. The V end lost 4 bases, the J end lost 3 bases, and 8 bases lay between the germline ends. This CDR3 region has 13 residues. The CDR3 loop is CASSQGDNQPQHF. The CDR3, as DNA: TGTGCCAGCAGCCAGGGAGACAATCAGCCCCAGCATTTT.

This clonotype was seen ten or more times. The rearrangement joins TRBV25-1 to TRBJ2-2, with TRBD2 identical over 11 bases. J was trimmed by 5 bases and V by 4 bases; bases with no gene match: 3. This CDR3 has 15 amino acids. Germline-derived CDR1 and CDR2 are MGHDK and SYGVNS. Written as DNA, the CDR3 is TGTGCCAGCAGTGGACTAGCGGGAATGACCGGGGAGCTGTTTTTT. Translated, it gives CASSGLAGMTGELFF.